This TCR beta chain appears in the sequencing data of a study of tumor and adjacent non-tumor tissue in lung cancer. Study context: Patients comprised roughly 12 adenocarcinoma, 2 squamous cell carcinoma and 1 small cell lung cancer. Samples averaged around 4 million productive TCRbeta reads each.

Overall study findings and caveats: Tumor tissue had significantly higher TCR diversity than normal lung. Normal lung showed higher cumulative top 100 clone frequency than tumor.

The sample holds many counts of this clonotype. Its antigen is not identified. This sample's RNA came from whole unsorted tissue. V gave up 3 bases and J gave up 5 bases; unmatched junction bases: 4. CDR3 length equals 13 residues. Germline loops: CDR1 DFQATT, CDR2 SNEGSKA (reference sequence). The library came from three nested PCR rounds adapted from ARM-PCR protocols. Each CDR3 protein is one row after TCRdb ran MiXCR on the multiplex PCR reads. This table has approximately 130,000 distinct CDR3 sequences, 55% to 75% appearing once. Sequencing was done on a sample of lung tumor tissue. The TCR comes from a man aged 30 to 45 with non-small cell lung cancer. This sequence joins TRBV20-1 and TRBJ1-1, with 9 bases aligning to TRBD1. The CDR3 loop is CSASTGGLTEAFF. The CDR3 DNA reads TGCAGTGCTAGTACAGGGGGCTTGACTGAAGCTTTCTTT.